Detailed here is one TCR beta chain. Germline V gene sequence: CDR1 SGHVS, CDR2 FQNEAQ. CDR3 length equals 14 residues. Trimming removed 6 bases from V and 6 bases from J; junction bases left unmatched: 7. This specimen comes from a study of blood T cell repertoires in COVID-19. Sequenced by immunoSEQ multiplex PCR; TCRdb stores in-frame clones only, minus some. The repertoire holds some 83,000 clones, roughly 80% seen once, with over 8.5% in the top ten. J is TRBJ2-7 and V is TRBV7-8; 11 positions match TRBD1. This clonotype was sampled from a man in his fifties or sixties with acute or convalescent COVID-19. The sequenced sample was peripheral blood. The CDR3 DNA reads TGTGCCAGCAGTCGAGGACAGGGGGCGTTCGAGCAGTACTTC. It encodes CASSRGQGAFEQYF.